This TCR beta chain was profiled in a study of T-cell reconstitution after alpha-beta-depleted transplantation in children. Regarding the study as a whole: There were reportedly several hundred expanded graft clones from which alpha-beta T cells came about two months after transplant. Most T-cell counts and diversity one year after the transplant came from T cells that were newly produced.

Turning to this clonotype: What it binds is unknown.

Library preparation (for TCRbeta) was performed with unique molecular identifiers. One entry per CDR3 protein results from TCRdb running MiXCR on the PCR reads. This table holds about 540,000 distinct CDR3 sequences, 25% to 30% found once. Looked up from germline, CDR1 is SGHRS and CDR2 is YFSETQ. V dropped 3 bases and J dropped 5; count of bases not matched to a gene: 13. The CDR3 sequence is 18 residues long. The clonotype was recovered from a boy in the first two years of life with Wiskott-Aldrich syndrome, due to receive a stem cell transplant. The rearrangement uses TRBV5-1 and TRBJ2-1; 11 bases align to TRBD2. Sequences were derived from PBMCs, sampled before TCRalphabeta/CD19-depleted stem cell transplant. The CDR3 DNA is TGCGCCAGCAGCTCCGTCCTCTTAGCGGGAGGGAGACACAATGAGCAGTTCTTC. Translating it yields CASSSVLLAGGRHNEQFF. The full variable domain, its missing parts supplied by reference TRBV5-1 and TRBJ2-1, is KAGVTQTPRYLIKTRGQQVTLSCSPISGHRSVSWYQQTPGQGLQFLFEYFSETQRNKGNFPGRFSGRQFSNSRSEMNVSTLELGDSALYLCASSSVLLAGGRHNEQFFGPGTRLTVL.